This T cell receptor (beta chain) stems from a study of cytomegalovirus exposure and HLA in healthy donors. This PCR relied on a set of 60 Vbeta primers and 13 Jbeta primers. Libraries were prepared by immunoSEQ multiplex PCR; TCRdb keeps only in-frame clonotypes and omits some of them. The sample lists roughly 130,000 clones, roughly four fifths occurring once. The germline gives CDR1 SGDLS, CDR2 YYNGEE. This CDR3 contains 15 residues. The V and J ends lost 3 bases and 2 bases respectively, with 15 bases between them. The sequence derives from a male donor in good health and CMV-seropositive. The rearrangement links TRBV9 to TRBJ2-7; D gene ambiguous. The sample taken for sequencing was PBMCs. CDR3 region: CASSASLSSTYEQYF. In DNA form, the CDR3 reads TGTGCCAGCAGCGCCTCCCTTTCTTCTACCTACGAGCAGTACTTC. The variable domain in full, with the rest retrieved from reference TRBV9 and TRBJ2-7, is DSGVTQTPKHLITATGQRVTLRCSPRSGDLSVYWYQQSLDQGLQFLIQYYNGEERAKGNILERFSAQQFPDLHSELNLSSLELGDSALYFCASSASLSSTYEQYFGPGTRLTVT.